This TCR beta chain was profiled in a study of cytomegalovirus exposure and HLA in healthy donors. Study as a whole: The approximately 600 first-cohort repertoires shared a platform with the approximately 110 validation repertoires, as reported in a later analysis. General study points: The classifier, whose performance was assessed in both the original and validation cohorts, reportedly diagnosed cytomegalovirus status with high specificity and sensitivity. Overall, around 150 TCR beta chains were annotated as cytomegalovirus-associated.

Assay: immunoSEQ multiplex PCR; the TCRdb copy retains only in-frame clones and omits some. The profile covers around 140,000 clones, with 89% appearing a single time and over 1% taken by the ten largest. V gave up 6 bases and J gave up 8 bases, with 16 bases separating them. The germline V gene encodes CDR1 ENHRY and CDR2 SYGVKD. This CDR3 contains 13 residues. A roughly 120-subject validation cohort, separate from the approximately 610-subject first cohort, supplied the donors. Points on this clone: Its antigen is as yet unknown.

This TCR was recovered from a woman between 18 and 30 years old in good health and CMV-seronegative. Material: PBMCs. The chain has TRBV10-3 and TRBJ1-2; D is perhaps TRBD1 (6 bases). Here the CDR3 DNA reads TGTGCCATCAGAGACAACAGGGTAGAAGGCTACACCTTC. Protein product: CAIRDNRVEGYTF.